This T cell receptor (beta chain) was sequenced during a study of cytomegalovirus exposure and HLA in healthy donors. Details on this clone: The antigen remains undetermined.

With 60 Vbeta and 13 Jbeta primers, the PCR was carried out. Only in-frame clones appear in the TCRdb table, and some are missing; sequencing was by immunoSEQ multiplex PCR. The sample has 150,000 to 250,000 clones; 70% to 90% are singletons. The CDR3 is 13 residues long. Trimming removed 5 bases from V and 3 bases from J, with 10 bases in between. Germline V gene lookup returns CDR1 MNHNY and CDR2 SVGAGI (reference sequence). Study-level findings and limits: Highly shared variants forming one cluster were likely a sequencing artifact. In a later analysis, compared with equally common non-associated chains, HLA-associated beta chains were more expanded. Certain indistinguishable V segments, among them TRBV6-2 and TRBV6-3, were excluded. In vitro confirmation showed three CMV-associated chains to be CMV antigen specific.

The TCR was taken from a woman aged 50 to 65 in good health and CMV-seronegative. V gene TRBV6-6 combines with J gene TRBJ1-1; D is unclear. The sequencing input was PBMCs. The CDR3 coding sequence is TGTGCCAGCAGTCACCTGAGGGACACTGAAGCTTTCTTT. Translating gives CASSHLRDTEAFF.